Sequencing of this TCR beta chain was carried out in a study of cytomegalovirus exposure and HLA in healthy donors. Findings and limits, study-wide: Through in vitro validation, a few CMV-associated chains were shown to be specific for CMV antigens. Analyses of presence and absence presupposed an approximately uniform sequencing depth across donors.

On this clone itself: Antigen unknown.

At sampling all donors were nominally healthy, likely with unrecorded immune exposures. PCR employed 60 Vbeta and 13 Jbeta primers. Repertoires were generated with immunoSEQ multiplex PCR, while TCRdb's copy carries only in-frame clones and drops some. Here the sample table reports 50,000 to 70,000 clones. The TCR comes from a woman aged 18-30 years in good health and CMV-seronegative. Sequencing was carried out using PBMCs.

For the CDR3, the DNA is TGTGCCAGCAGTGACAGGGGGCGCGGCTATGGCTACACCTTC. Translation: CASSDRGRGYGYTF. J is TRBJ1-2 and V is TRBV2, with 8 bases aligning to TRBD1. Per germline, CDR1 SNHLY and CDR2 FYNNEI. The trim removed 3 bases at V and 4 bases at J, leaving 4 bases unmatched. This CDR3 is built from 14 residues.